One sample yielded the 18 T cell receptor beta chains listed below, sequenced in a study of human T cells and chemical hapten exposure. As for time point: patch test 2, 6 weeks after DPC sensitization. Treatment denoted: therapeutic diphenylcyclopropenone sensitization with weekly scalp DPC. TCRdb passed the RACE reads through MiXCR, listing each CDR3 protein once. Of about 84,000 distinct CDR3 sequences listed, roughly a tenth are singletons. The sequencing here drew on whole blood, taken in connection with sensitization to the hapten diphenylcyclopropenone (DPC). These receptors were obtained from a woman aged 45 to 65 with alopecia areata. Some clones in this sample may be carry-over from other donors' samples.

This clonotype was found many times. V gene TRBV20-1 combines with J gene TRBJ1-1; D is uncertain. The ends were cut back, 1 base at V and 9 bases at J, with 9 bases in the middle. CDR3 length equals 11 residues. Germline CDR1 DFQATT, CDR2 SNEGSKA (reference sequence). The CDR3, as DNA: TGCAGTGCTAGAGTCCAGGCTAAAGCTTTCTTT. Translating gives CSARVQAKAFF.

At least ten counts were recorded for this clonotype. The chain links TRBV20-1 to TRBJ2-7; 9 positions match TRBD1. The V gene's germline CDR1 is DFQATT and CDR2 SNEGSKA (reference sequence). This CDR3 is 15 amino acids long. V lost 0 bases and J lost 2; bases outside the gene matches: 5. CDR3 protein: CSARETGTGTYEQYF. The CDR3 region has the DNA TGCAGTGCTAGAGAGACCGGGACAGGGACCTACGAGCAGTACTTC.

The V call is TRBV5-5, the J call TRBJ2-1, with D perhaps TRBD1 (6 bases). The CDR3 is 15 residues long. Germline CDR1 is SGHKS and CDR2 is YYEKEE (reference sequence). V lost 3 bases and J lost 10, with 20 bases in between. Here the CDR3 DNA reads TGTGCCAGCAGCTATGGGCACAGGGTATATGGGGAGCAGTTCTTC. Its translation is CASSYGHRVYGEQFF. Looking up the rest from reference TRBV5-5 and TRBJ2-1 gives the full variable domain: DAGVTQSPTHLIKTRGQQVTLRCSPISGHKSVSWYQQVLGQGPQFIFQYYEKEERGRGNFPDRFSARQFPNYSSELNVNALLLGDSALYLCASSYGHRVYGEQFFGPGTRLTVL.

This clonotype has ten or more counts. The chain combines TRBV19 with TRBJ2-7; TRBD1 matches at 9 bases. The ends lost 5 bases at V and 1 base at J; junction bases unmatched: 6. CDR1 and CDR2 from the germline V gene are LNHDA and SQIVND (reference sequence). The CDR3 extends over 15 amino acids. Written as DNA, the CDR3 is TGTGCCAGTAGTGGACAGACAGGGGGGTCCTACGAGCAGTACTTC. It encodes CASSGQTGGSYEQYF.

This rearrangement joins TRBV18 to TRBJ2-7; D not resolved. Trimming pared 2 bases from V and 4 bases from J, leaving 15 bases between. Germline loops: CDR1 KGHSH, CDR2 LQKENI. There are 15 residues in the CDR3. The DNA for the CDR3 is TGTGCCAGCTCACCAACTACTGGACGTATTTACGAGCAGTACTTC. It is translated as CASSPTTGRIYEQYF. Full variable domain (missing parts from reference TRBV18 and TRBJ2-7): NAGVMQNPRHLVRRRGQEARLRCSPMKGHSHVYWYRQLPEEGLKFMVYLQKENIIDESGMPKERFSAEFPKEGPSILRIQQVVRGDSAAYFCASSPTTGRIYEQYFGPGTRLTVT.

The chain recombines TRBV12-3 or TRBV12-4 with TRBJ1-3; a possible D gene is TRBD1 (6 bases). Between the trimmed V and J ends, which lost 3 bases and 0 bases, there was a span of 12 bases. There are 16 residues in the CDR3. The CDR3 DNA sequence: TGTGCCAGCAGTTTCGGGGGCCCGAGCTCTGGAAACACCATATATTTT. It yields the protein CASSFGGPSSGNTIYF.

Ten or more counts support this clonotype. The V call is TRBV28, the J call TRBJ2-7; 7 bases agree with TRBD2. The CDR3 is 11 amino acids. Germline values: CDR1 MDHEN, CDR2 SYDVKM. The V gene end was trimmed by 4 bases and the J gene end by 6 bases; junction bases not matched to a gene: 0. The CDR3 sequence is CASSWGGEQYF. The CDR3 DNA follows: TGTGCCAGCAGTTGGGGGGGCGAGCAGTACTTC.

The gene calls are TRBV29-1 and TRBJ2-1; TRBD2 matches 11 bases. The germline gives CDR1 SQVTM, CDR2 ANQGSEA. Trimming cost V 6 bases and J 8 bases; bases outside gene matches: 9. This CDR3 contains 14 residues. CDR3 sequence (DNA): TGCAGCGTCCGCAGACTAGCGGGATTCGATGAGCAGTTCTTC. The encoded protein is CSVRRLAGFDEQFF.

This chain links TRBV11-2 with TRBJ2-2; D unclear. This CDR3 comprises 14 residues. V lost 5 bases and J 5 bases, leaving 12 bases between the germline ends. Germline CDR1 reads SGHAT; CDR2 reads FQNNGV. This chain's CDR3 is CASSLISKTGELFF. The CDR3 DNA follows: TGTGCCAGCAGCCTCATAAGCAAAACCGGGGAGCTGTTTTTT.

This clonotype came up many times. The V call is TRBV20-1, the J call TRBJ2-3; TRBD2 matches at 9 bases. Germline CDR1 is DFQATT and CDR2 is SNEGSKA (reference sequence). This CDR3 has 16 amino acids. V lost 3 bases to trimming and J lost 0 bases; unmatched junction nucleotides: 7. CDR3 sequence reads: CSARVAGGPSTDTQYF. CDR3 DNA: TGCAGTGCTAGGGTGGCGGGAGGGCCTAGCACAGATACGCAGTATTTT.

This clonotype has more than one count but fewer than ten. The rearrangement links TRBV25-1 to TRBJ2-7; perhaps TRBD2 as D (5 bases). The length of the CDR3 is 13 residues. CDR1 is MGHDK, CDR2 SYGVNS, per germline. The V gene lost 4 bases and the J gene lost 2 bases, with 9 bases spanning the gap. The CDR3 DNA is TGTGCCAGCAGTGTAGCGACCCCCTACGAGCAGTACTTC. Translating gives CASSVATPYEQYF.

Note on this clonotype: Given a much more abundant clone one base away, this may be a read error. The J gene is TRBJ1-2, the V gene TRBV10-3, with a tentative D call TRBD1 (6 bases). Germline V gene sequence: CDR1 ENHRY, CDR2 SYGVKD. This CDR3 region has 15 residues. The CDR3 reads CAISDPTDRNYGNTF. The CDR3 nucleotides read TGTGCCATCAGTGATCCAACGGACAGAAACTATGGCAACACCTTC.

This clonotype has at least ten counts. In nucleotides, the CDR3 is TGTGCCAGCAGCCAGGCCACAGGGGCTACAACTAATGAAAAACTGTTTTTT. Translation gives CASSQATGATTNEKLFF. The rearrangement links TRBV4-2 to TRBJ1-4; 7 bases map to TRBD1. The germline V gene encodes CDR1 LGHNA and CDR2 YNFKEQ. V was pared by 3 bases and J by 0 bases, with 7 bases of the junction left unmatched. The CDR3 runs to 17 residues.

The sample holds many counts of this clonotype. The chain uses TRBV11-2 and TRBJ2-1; D is possibly TRBD2 (6 bases). CDR1 is SGHAT, CDR2 FQNNGV, per germline. V lost 3 bases and J lost 5, with 8 bases in between. The CDR3 is made up of 13 amino acids. CDR3 sequence reads: CASSFAGNNEQFF. CDR3 nucleotide sequence: TGTGCCAGCAGCTTTGCGGGAAACAATGAGCAGTTCTTC.

This clonotype has more than one count but fewer than ten. The chain combines TRBV27 with TRBJ2-3, with TRBD1 as a possible D gene (6 bases). Germline lookup yields CDR1 MNHEY and CDR2 SMNVEV (reference sequence). The germline V and J ends were trimmed by 6 bases and 4 bases, with 20 bases remaining between them. The CDR3 runs to 16 residues. In nucleotides, the CDR3 is TGTGCCAGCAGCCCACCAGGGGTGGGTAGAGCAGATACGCAGTATTTT. Protein sequence: CASSPPGVGRADTQYF.

This clonotype was counted many times. An end of the junction differs from the germline gene, which may be a read error. The chain couples TRBV25-1 to TRBJ2-1; 15 positions match TRBD2. Germline V CDR1 and CDR2: MGHDK, SYGVNS. This CDR3 is built from 17 residues. The CDR3 sequence: CASSEGSGTSGRNGQFF. The CDR3 nucleotides are TGTGCCAGCAGTGAAGGATCCGGGACTAGCGGGAGGAATGGGCAGTTCTTC.

This clonotype was recorded many times. The V call is TRBV7-9, the J call TRBJ2-6; D call uncertain. The CDR3 runs 15 residues. Germline V CDR1 and CDR2: SEHNR, FQNEAQ (reference sequence). Deletions cut 4 bases from V and 1 base from J, with 8 bases between. CDR3 protein: CASSSFESGANVLTF. In nucleotides, the CDR3 is TGTGCCAGCAGCTCATTTGAGTCTGGGGCCAACGTCCTGACTTTC.

Ten or more counts support this clonotype. The chain is built from TRBV6-6 and TRBJ2-7; D not certain. V was shortened by 2 bases and J by 4 bases, with 9 bases between the two germline ends. The germline CDR1 and CDR2 sequences are MNHNY and SVGAGI (reference sequence). CDR3 length equals 13 residues. CDR3: CASSYRDSYEQYF. The CDR3 region has the DNA TGTGCCAGCAGTTACAGGGATTCGTACGAGCAGTACTTC.